This is a list of T cell receptor beta chains from one sample in a study of cytomegalovirus exposure and HLA in healthy donors. TCRdb keeps only in-frame clones here, not all; method: immunoSEQ multiplex PCR. The data hold 150,000 to 200,000 clones, with around three quarters observed a single time. The sequenced sample consisted of PBMCs. All receptors come from a man in his forties in good health and CMV-seronegative. CDR3s leave out the opening cysteine and the closing phenylalanine or tryptophan. The size field is filled for only some rows; it gives once, few, many or a size class.

once,TRBV18,TRBJ2-6,ASSPSGTVTSGANGLT
.,TRBV19,TRBJ1-3,ASSVTLAPGNTIY
.,TRBV7-2,TRBJ1-3,ASSLSGQGQGNTIY
once,TRBV28,TRBJ1-5,ASSLFGTGVNQPQH
.,TRBV7-3,TRBJ1-1,ASSLRGGEDEAF
.,TRBV7-3,TRBJ2-5,ASSTRVGETQY
.,TRBV6-1,TRBJ2-1,ASSEASGSSYNEQF
.,TRBV7-2,TRBJ2-3,ASSLIGTSTDTQY
.,TRBV2,TRBJ2-7,ASRDRRTGVSYEQY
.,TRBV21-1,TRBJ1-1,ASSTGLETEKLSEAF
.,TRBV19,TRBJ2-4,ASSNRLAGGRDIQY
.,TRBV14,TRBJ1-1,ASSQVGTGVHTEAF
once,TRBV27,TRBJ2-3,ASSLFRRLADWDTQY
.,TRBV20-1,TRBJ2-1,SADISNEQF
.,TRBV5-1,TRBJ1-1,ASSLDINTEAF
.,TRBV7-8,TRBJ2-1,ASLGGGYYNEQF
.,TRBV28,TRBJ1-1,ASSSIPGTEAF